This T cell receptor (beta chain) was sequenced during a study of spatial heterogeneity in lung cancer (dated by TCRdb to between 2018 and 2021). Looking at the study overall: More beta-chain than alpha-chain transcripts were consistently detected, likely reflecting higher beta-chain transcript abundance. The study quantitatively compared TCR alpha and beta repertoires across multiple tumor regions, matched nontumor lung and blood in non-small cell lung cancer. In the raw uncorrected reads, each unique combination of TCR and UMI appeared on average more than ten times. Both alpha and beta chains were TCR-sequenced in samples taken at surgery, namely 220 tumor regions, around 64 matched nontumor lung samples and just over 55 PBMC samples. The study linked features of the TCR repertoire to counts of nonsynonymous mutations, which were determined by whole-exome sequencing of tumor tissue. The study at large found these results: Ubiquitous expanded tumor TCRs showed up in blood more often at tumor resection than at routine follow-up. Additional single-cell paired TCR alpha and beta sequencing was considered necessary to confirm, at a functional level, the hypothesis that regional TCRs recognize regional mutations.

Regarding this clonotype: It lacks a known antigen. No much larger clonotype is one base removed from it; base qualities were not supplied.

Library method: 5' RACE. The listed sequencing device is NextSeq 500. To allow correction of PCR and sequencing errors, the TCR library protocol tagged every TCR cDNA molecule with a unique molecular identifier. Turning to the authors' computational methods: TCR identification, UMI-based error correction and CDR3 extraction were all carried out with Decombinator tools. TCRs above a frequency of 2 per 1,000, corresponding to the top 1% of the tumor frequency distribution, were defined as expanded. Each repertoire was subsampled 100 times to 5,000 TCRs, after which Renyi diversity was computed with the R vegan package. To build CDR3 similarity networks, amino acid triplet string-kernel similarity was used, and CDR3s were connected when their pairwise similarity was above 0.82. Clones were called with MiXCR by TCRdb after fastp trimmed the public reads at Q25, and only in-frame beta chains were retained. Rows are combined by CDR3 protein, so each entry shows the most common genes and DNA. The V and J calls follow TCRdb's processing rather than the paper's. For this sample the table gives about 85,000 distinct CDR3 sequences, of which approximately 18% were detected only once. 5% to 8% of the sample is held by the ten biggest clonotypes.

V ends up 5 bases short and J 5 bases short, with an unmatched junction base count of 7. CDR1 is given as SGHTA and CDR2 as FQGNSA, both from the germline V gene. The CDR3 starts with the cysteine, ends with the phenylalanine, and has 14 residues. The DNA shown is the 42-base CDR3, in frame from base 1. This specimen's time point label, per the study, means: sample taken at primary tumor resection. For TCR sequencing, whole RNA was extracted from tumor and nontumor lung tissue, or from cryopreserved PBMC samples, and no cell sorting was done. Samples were obtained from approximately 70 patients with early-stage, untreated non-small cell lung cancer from the lung TRACERx cohort. A patient was chosen for TCR sequencing only when enough RNA was available from at least two tumor regions.

The rearrangement combines TRBV7-2 with TRBJ2-5, and TRBD2 matches 8 of the central bases. The clonotype originates from a male donor with early-stage non-small cell lung cancer. Specimen: PBMCs, collected at surgery. The nucleotide sequence reads TGTGCCAGCAGCCGGACTAGCCTCGGCGAGACCCAGTACTTC. This translates into CASSRTSLGETQYF.